This T cell receptor beta chain appears in the sequencing data of a study of regulatory T cells in long-lasting Graves disease (dated by TCRdb to the early 2020s). General notes on the study: Newly diagnosed Graves' disease patients had taken antithyroid drugs for less than 3 months. A total of around 35 samples underwent TCR sequencing, from about 13 patients with persistent Graves' disease and roughly 20 patients with newly diagnosed Graves' disease. Patients with persistent Graves' disease were compared with patients with newly diagnosed Graves' disease using TCR sequencing and RNA sequencing of peripheral blood. The study took place in China and was registered as a clinical trial. Findings and caveats that apply to the study as a whole: Only the TCR beta chain was sequenced and analyzed. The small sample size was acknowledged by the authors as a limitation that may reduce accuracy. The study examined only peripheral blood because the primary lesion, thyroid tissue, could not be accessed. TRBV28, TRBJ1-2 and TRBJ2-5 were preferentially used in persistent disease, while TRBV20-1 and TRBJ2-1 were favored in newly diagnosed disease. Compared with newly diagnosed patients, persistent Graves' disease patients had lower TCR Shannon entropy and fewer highly expanded clones, which suggests clonal expansion. A larger number of public clonotypes was shared among persistent patients (over 2,500) than among newly diagnosed patients (around 880).

The library was built by means of multiplex PCR. The sequencer listed for this sample is Illumina HiSeq 4000. TCR beta libraries were built with iRepertoire HTBI primers and Arm-PCR amplification of CDR3 regions. Gel purification was performed on PCR products prior to sequencing. The authors' pipeline ran thus. Across samples, around 58 TRBV and over 11 TRBJ segments were identified and used for gene usage analysis of CDR3 amino acid clonotypes. COPE and FqMerger were used to merge the filtered high-quality paired reads into contigs. Contigs were aligned with BLAST to IMGT TRBV, TRBD and TRBJ reference genes, and CDR3 was defined per IMGT. Any clonotype with a frequency above 0.1% was classified as a highly expanded clone. Shannon entropy was used to measure repertoire diversity, and the Gini coefficient was used to measure V-J evenness. A clonotype found in more than one individual was treated as public. In-frame beta chains were kept once TCRdb had trimmed the public reads at Q25 with fastp and called clones with MiXCR. Merged by CDR3 protein, the rows form single entries marked with the most common genes and DNA. For this entry, the V and J calls and clone size follow TCRdb and not the study's own pipeline. The sample profile shows about 460,000 distinct CDR3 sequences; approximately 15% of them were found once. Approximately 19% of the sample is held by the ten biggest clonotypes.

This sample's time point label indicates: newly diagnosed GD, antithyroid drugs for less than 3 months. For both TCR sequencing and RNA sequencing, RNA was extracted from PBMCs using TRIzol. Graves' disease was diagnosed according to American Thyroid Association guidelines. Patients were recruited from an endocrinology department in Xi'an, China. Each patient gave about 10 milliliters of peripheral blood, collected in an EDTA anticoagulant tube. Ficoll Paque Plus density gradient separation was used to isolate PBMCs, and no further T cell sorting was done. An Agilent 2100 Bioanalyzer and agarose gel were used to assess RNA quality, and a NanoDrop 2000 was used to measure RNA concentration. The junction shows trimming of 6 bases on V and 4 bases on J, plus 19 bases between the germline ends. The CDR3 runs 15 residues from the cysteine to the phenylalanine. Here the CDR3 DNA is all that survives: 45 bases in frame from base 1. Reading the germline V gene gives CDR1 SQVTM and CDR2 ANQGSEA.

There are many counts of this clonotype. Its antigen remains unidentified. Base qualities are not recorded, but no much larger clone differs from it by a single base. This same sample was also taken into another study, of T cells in Graves' hyperthyroidism and ophthalmopathy. The second investigation adds: Graves' hyperthyroidism was defined as stable when no progression to ophthalmopathy occurred over 18 months of follow-up. Hyperthyroidism patients were newly diagnosed, had a disease duration of under 2 months, and were aged 18 to 65 years. Any patient with an uncontrolled infection, another autoimmune disease, pregnancy or lactation was excluded. Clinical symptoms, serum thyroxine and TRAb, thyroid ultrasound, and orbital computed tomography formed the basis for the diagnoses. A first-round RT-PCR of the TCR CDR3 used the HTBI primer set with the Qiagen OneStep RT-PCR kit. Most expanded thyroid clonotypes (frequency above 0.001) were also detected in blood, a finding suggesting that blood repertoires may reflect thyroid immune responses. A model built on a 13 V-J signature distinguished ophthalmopathy from stable hyperthyroidism, reaching about 89% sensitivity and 81.08% specificity in cross-validation and 80%/75% in testing. During validation, the model predicted progression to ophthalmopathy a median of approximately 6 months ahead of onset, with roughly 65% sensitivity and around 72% specificity. A discovery cohort of approximately 97 patients, approximately 45 with Graves' ophthalmopathy and 55 to 60 with stable Graves' hyperthyroidism, was used to find distinguishing TCR V-J signatures. Whether ophthalmopathy could be predicted prospectively was tested in an independent validation cohort made up of 18 hyperthyroidism patients plus 17 patients who later progressed to ophthalmopathy. The 95 to 100 discovery patients were randomly split 7:3 into training and test sets. Thyroid tissue and blood T-cell repertoires from six Graves' hyperthyroidism patients were also compared in the study. After sampling, hyperthyroidism patients received methimazole starting at 30 mg daily, and ophthalmopathy patients received high-dose intravenous methylprednisolone. Libraries were constructed in a second round of multiplex PCR, after which size selection and purification were performed. The libraries were sequenced on an Illumina HiSeq2000 using paired-end 100 bp reads. SOAPnuke was used to process the raw data, with reads discarded if the reads contained adapters or uncalled bases, had a mean Phred below 15, or lacked an exact constant-primer or identifier match. COPE v1.2.5 was used to merge the high-quality paired reads, and each unique nucleotide sequence was defined as a clonotype. MiTCR v1.1 was used to align clonotypes to the IMGT TRBV, TRBD and TRBJ reference segments. Analysis was restricted to V-J combinations with a frequency above 0.0001, which covered over 98% of repertoires. A TCS score was defined as the ratio between F50 (clonal expansion) and ExV (chaos), using BLOSUM62-based TCRdist between CDR3 peptides within each V-J. Welch's t-statistics and random forest reduced 500 to 650 V-J features to 13, which were used in a naive Bayes classifier (R e1071). Sample size was not statistically predetermined, and blinding of investigators to group allocation was not performed. The paper reports TCR Vbeta CDR3 sequencing of fewer than 150 peripheral blood samples: 40 to 45 ophthalmopathy, fewer than 80 hyperthyroidism and around 17 progressor patients.

The receptor was derived from a woman in her 50s with Graves disease. Donor details come from another sample of the same person, matched by shared clones. Recombination connected TRBV29-1 to TRBJ2-1; the best D guess is TRBD2, with 6 bases matching. The sequenced sample was peripheral blood mononuclear cells (PBMCs), obtained at new diagnosis, from a patient treated with antithyroid drugs. The nucleotides are TGCAGCGTGGGGGGACGGGCTAACGCGTACAATGAGCAGTTCTTC. Its protein product is CSVGGRANAYNEQFF.